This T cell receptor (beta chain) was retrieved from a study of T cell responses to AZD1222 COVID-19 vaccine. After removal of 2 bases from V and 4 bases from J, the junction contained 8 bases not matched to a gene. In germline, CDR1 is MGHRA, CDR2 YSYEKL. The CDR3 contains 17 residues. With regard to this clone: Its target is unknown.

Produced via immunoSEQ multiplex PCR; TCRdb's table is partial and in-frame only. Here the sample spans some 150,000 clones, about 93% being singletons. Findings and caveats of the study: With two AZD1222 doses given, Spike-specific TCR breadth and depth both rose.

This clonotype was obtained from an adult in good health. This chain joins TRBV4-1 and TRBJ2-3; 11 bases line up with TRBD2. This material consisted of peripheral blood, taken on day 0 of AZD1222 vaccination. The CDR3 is CASSQPPELAGADTQYF. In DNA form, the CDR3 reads TGCGCCAGCAGCCAACCCCCGGAACTAGCGGGAGCAGATACGCAGTATTTT.